One and the same sample provided the 32 T cell receptor beta chains below, sequenced in a study of T-cell reconstitution after alpha-beta-depleted transplantation in children. For TCRbeta, the library was prepared with unique molecular identifiers. TCRdb passed the PCR reads through MiXCR, listing each CDR3 protein once. This table has 75,000 to 80,000 distinct CDR3 sequences, about a sixth appearing once. The specimen was PBMCs, mostly from graft donor cells, collected 360 days after TCRalphabeta/CD19-depleted stem cell transplant. The source is a male patient under 10 years old who had a stem cell transplant for acute lymphoblastic leukemia, so the T cells may come from the graft donor.

This clonotype occurred many times. The chain combines TRBV19 with TRBJ1-1; D is ambiguous. Germline CDR1 and CDR2: LNHDA and SQIVND (reference sequence). Trimming left V 4 bases short and J 0 bases short, with 15 bases between. The CDR3 is 16 residues long. CDR3 sequence (DNA): TGTGCCAGTAGTAAAACCCTTCTTCGAGTGAACACTGAAGCTTTCTTT. Its translation is CASSKTLLRVNTEAFF.

This clonotype came up many times. V usage is TRBV29-1 and J usage is TRBJ2-1, with D maybe TRBD2 (6 bases). This CDR3 contains 12 residues. V lost 2 bases and J lost 9, with 11 bases in between. From germline, CDR1 is SQVTM and CDR2 ANQGSEA. The CDR3 DNA follows: TGCAGCGTTGAATTCGGGAGAGCTGAGCAGTTCTTC. Translated, it gives CSVEFGRAEQFF.

This clonotype was found a few times. The chain carries TRBV20-1 and TRBJ1-4; the D gene is possibly TRBD1 (5 bases). Per the germline V gene, CDR1 is DFQATT and CDR2 is SNEGSKA (reference sequence). Trimming removed 0 bases at V and 6 bases at J, with 14 bases between. This CDR3 comprises 15 residues. CDR3 protein: CSARDGAGRHEKLFF. The CDR3 nucleotides are TGCAGTGCTAGAGATGGCGCAGGGCGACATGAAAAACTGTTTTTT.

The table lists this clonotype with a few counts. This rearrangement joins TRBV9 to TRBJ2-7, with D perhaps TRBD1 or TRBD2 (5 bases each). V was clipped by 1 base and J by 4 bases, with 15 bases between them. CDR1 and CDR2 (germline): SGDLS, YYNGEE. There are 15 residues in the CDR3. The CDR3: CASSVKSGRDYEQYF. In DNA, the CDR3 is TGTGCCAGCAGCGTAAAATCAGGGAGAGATTACGAGCAGTACTTC.

This clonotype was seen a handful of times. V is TRBV12-3 or TRBV12-4 and J is TRBJ1-6; TRBD1 aligns across 9 bases. The J segment lost 7 bases and the V segment lost 7 bases, leaving 5 bases of the junction unmatched. CDR3 size: 14 residues. This CDR3 reads CASTRTGENSPLHF. The CDR3 DNA reads as TGTGCCAGCACCCGGACAGGGGAAAATTCACCCCTCCACTTT.

The genes are TRBV10-3 and TRBJ2-3; either TRBD1 or TRBD2 may supply D (6 bases each). V was pared by 10 bases and J by 2 bases, with 19 bases between. CDR3 length: 15 amino acids. Germline V gene sequence: CDR1 ENHRY, CDR2 SYGVKD. CDR3 DNA sequence: TGTGCCACTAGGGGAGGACAGCCGCACACAGATACGCAGTATTTT. It translates to CATRGGQPHTDTQYF.

There are many counts of this clonotype. The chain carries TRBV2 and TRBJ2-7; no firm D call. Trimming removed 6 bases at V and 1 base at J, with 4 bases between. CDR1 is SNHLY, CDR2 FYNNEI, per germline. The length of the CDR3 is 11 residues. CDR3 nucleotides: TGTGCCAGCAGCAGGTCCTACGAGCAGTACTTC. This sequence encodes CASSRSYEQYF.

This clonotype was observed a handful of times. The chain employs TRBV10-3 and TRBJ2-4; tentative D call: TRBD1 (6 bases). The V gene lost 6 bases and the J gene lost 1 base, with 13 bases spanning the gap. This CDR3 region has 15 residues. Germline-derived CDR1 and CDR2 are ENHRY and SYGVKD. The CDR3 DNA reads as TGTGCCATCAGCCCACAGGGTGCGGCCAAAAACATTCAGTACTTC. It codes for CAISPQGAAKNIQYF.

There are many counts of this clonotype. This chain connects TRBV9 to TRBJ1-2, with 8 bases identical to TRBD1. Germline trimming cut 3 bases from V and 6 bases from J; bases unmatched to any gene: 7. Germline V CDR1 and CDR2: SGDLS, YYNGEE. The CDR3 sequence is 14 residues long. CDR3 in DNA: TGTGCCAGCAGCGCCGACAGGGGATTCGATGGCTACACCTTC. Translation: CASSADRGFDGYTF.

This clonotype has just a few counts. The chain employs TRBV13 and TRBJ2-5, with D possibly TRBD1 on 6 matching bases. Germline V gene lookup returns CDR1 PRHDT and CDR2 FYEKMQ (reference sequence). The length of the CDR3 is 17 residues. V shed 5 bases and J shed 1 base, with 20 bases lying between them. The CDR3 bases are TGTGCCAGCAGCGTTACGACCGGGACAAGAACCCAAGAGACCCAGTACTTC. It is translated as CASSVTTGTRTQETQYF.

This clonotype was picked up a small number of times. This chain links TRBV7-9 with TRBJ2-1; 8 nucleotides match TRBD1. Germline CDR1 reads SEHNR; CDR2 reads FQNEAQ (reference sequence). The CDR3 covers 16 residues. V dropped 5 bases and J dropped 5; count of bases not matched to a gene: 11. This CDR3 is CASSPNLDRVNNEQFF. The CDR3 DNA is TGTGCCAGCAGCCCAAACCTGGACAGGGTCAACAATGAGCAGTTCTTC.

This chain connects TRBV12-3 or TRBV12-4 to TRBJ2-2; a weak D match, TRBD1 (5 bases). The germline V and J ends were trimmed by 1 base and 5 bases, with 11 bases remaining between them. The CDR3 contains 15 residues. CDR3 sequence (DNA): TGTGCCAGCAGTTTAGAGGGGCCAAGGACCGGGGAGCTGTTTTTT. Its translation: CASSLEGPRTGELFF.

This sequence joins TRBV20-1 and TRBJ2-3; 10 nucleotides line up with TRBD1. This CDR3 is built from 19 residues. V trimming: 2 bases; J trimming: 0 bases; junction bases outside the gene matches: 14. The germline V gene encodes CDR1 DFQATT and CDR2 SNEGSKA (reference sequence). The CDR3 sequence: CSARPETGGVSTSTDTQYF. The CDR3 DNA is TGCAGTGCTAGACCTGAGACAGGGGGCGTTTCGACTAGCACAGATACGCAGTATTTT.

The chain uses TRBV12-3 or TRBV12-4 and TRBJ2-5; TRBD2 matches 8 bases. J was trimmed by 2 bases and V by 11 bases; bases with no gene match: 25. This CDR3 region has 19 residues. CDR3 loop: CAFSLDRAGLARIQETQYF. The CDR3 DNA sequence: TGTGCCTTCAGTTTAGACCGTGCTGGACTAGCTCGTATACAAGAGACCCAGTACTTC.

This clonotype was counted between two and nine times. The V call is TRBV20-1, the J call TRBJ2-7, with D uncertain. This CDR3 contains 11 residues. The V gene lost 0 bases and the J gene lost 3 bases, with 3 bases spanning the gap. Germline CDR1 and CDR2: DFQATT and SNEGSKA (reference sequence). The CDR3 DNA reads as TGCAGTGCTAGAGACATCTACGAGCAGTACTTC. The encoded protein is CSARDIYEQYF.

V gene TRBV7-9 combines with J gene TRBJ2-7; 9 bases align to TRBD2. Germline assignment: CDR1 SEHNR and CDR2 FQNEAQ (reference sequence). The CDR3 length is 15 residues. J gave up 7 bases and V 5 bases, and 12 bases lay outside the gene matches. CDR3 amino acids: CASSPKGGRAVEQYF. CDR3 DNA sequence: TGTGCCAGCAGCCCCAAGGGCGGGAGGGCCGTTGAGCAGTACTTC. Complete variable domain (other parts from reference TRBV7-9 and TRBJ2-7): DTGVSQNPRHKITKRGQNVTFRCDPISEHNRLYWYRQTLGQGPEFLTYFQNEAQLEKSRLLSDRFSAERPKGSFSTLEIQRTEQGDSAMYLCASSPKGGRAVEQYFGPGTRLTVT.

This clonotype occurred a few times. The chain employs TRBV28 and TRBJ1-2; 8 bases agree with TRBD1. The CDR3 is made up of 14 amino acids. V was pared by 4 bases and J by 4 bases, with 5 bases of the junction left unmatched. Germline V gene data show CDR1 as MDHEN and CDR2 as SYDVKM. CDR3 in DNA: TGTGCCAGCAGTTCCGGGACAGGCCTCTATGGCTACACCTTC. Its translation: CASSSGTGLYGYTF.

The V call is TRBV20-1, the J call TRBJ2-1, with 9 bases that match TRBD1. Trimming took 5 bases from V and 0 from J; bases not matched to a gene: 14. Looked up from germline, CDR1 is DFQATT and CDR2 is SNEGSKA (reference sequence). There are 18 residues in the CDR3. CDR3 residues: CSALEGGTGSRSYNEQFF. DNA of the CDR3: TGCAGTGCTCTTGAGGGTGGGACAGGGTCTCGCTCCTACAATGAGCAGTTCTTC.

This clonotype was counted only a few times. This chain uses TRBV20-1 with TRBJ2-2; the D gene is possibly TRBD2 (5 bases). The germline V gene encodes CDR1 DFQATT and CDR2 SNEGSKA (reference sequence). The CDR3 has 13 amino acids. The V end lost 3 bases, the J end lost 4 bases, and 9 bases lay between the germline ends. The DNA for the CDR3 is TGCAGTGCTAGGTCTACTAGCACCGGGGAGCTGTTTTTT. Protein: CSARSTSTGELFF.

This clonotype was counted ten times or more. Its ends do not fully match the called genes, so a read error is possible. V is TRBV5-1 and J is TRBJ1-1; 9 positions agree with TRBD1. Germline V lookup: CDR1 SGHRS, CDR2 YFSETQ. The CDR3 is 16 amino acids. Written as DNA, the CDR3 is TGCGCCAGCAGATTGGGACAGGGATTGATGAACACTGAAGCTTTCTTT. The encoded protein is CASRLGQGLMNTEAFF.

The rearrangement links TRBV12-3 or TRBV12-4 to TRBJ2-7; TRBD2 aligns across 14 bases. CDR3 length equals 15 residues. Trimming removed 5 bases from V and 8 bases from J; junction bases left unmatched: 8. CDR3 region: CASSPGTSGSEKQYF. The CDR3 nucleotides are TGTGCCAGCAGTCCAGGGACTAGCGGGAGCGAGAAGCAGTACTTC.

In this sample, this clonotype turned up a few times. The chain is built from TRBV12-3 or TRBV12-4 and TRBJ2-5; D not resolved. CDR3 length: 12 amino acids. V was pared by 3 bases and J by 5 bases, with 7 bases between. In DNA, the CDR3 is TGTGCCAGCAGTTTTAGTGGGGAGACCCAGTACTTC. Its translation: CASSFSGETQYF.

This clonotype turned up a few times. This chain connects TRBV6-5 to TRBJ2-1; TRBD1 might be the D (6 bases). The germline V gene encodes CDR1 MNHEY and CDR2 SVGAGI. V shed 4 bases and J shed 7 bases, with 23 bases lying between them. This CDR3 spans 17 amino acids. CDR3 protein: CASSFPPQGGLINEQFF. As DNA, the CDR3 is TGTGCCAGCAGTTTTCCCCCACAGGGTGGCCTTATAAATGAGCAGTTCTTC.

This clonotype was recorded a few times. V gene TRBV20-1 combines with J gene TRBJ2-4; D uncertain. This CDR3 has 14 residues. V was pared by 3 bases and J by 0 bases, with 9 bases between. Germline-derived CDR1 and CDR2 are DFQATT and SNEGSKA (reference sequence). The CDR3 loop reads CSASRTLAKNIQYF. CDR3 nucleotide sequence: TGCAGTGCTAGCCGGACCCTAGCCAAAAACATTCAGTACTTC.

The CDR3 here is CSATDRPSGANVLTF. The CDR3 DNA reads TGCAGTGCTACAGACAGACCCTCTGGGGCCAACGTCCTGACTTTC. The gene calls are TRBV20-1 and TRBJ2-6, with D possibly TRBD1 on 5 matching bases. The V gene's germline CDR1 is DFQATT and CDR2 SNEGSKA (reference sequence). The CDR3 consists of 15 residues. With 4 bases removed from V and 0 bases from J, the gap between germline ends came to 10 bases.

Here the CDR3 reads CASSPQGGPGELFF. CDR3 DNA: TGTGCCAGCTCACCTCAGGGGGGTCCCGGGGAGCTGTTTTTT. The chain couples TRBV18 to TRBJ2-2; perhaps TRBD1 as D (7 bases). Deletions cut 3 bases from V and 6 bases from J, with 11 bases between. CDR1 and CDR2 (germline): KGHSH, LQKENI. This CDR3 has 14 amino acids.

This clonotype was seen only a few times. This sequence joins TRBV15 and TRBJ2-2, with 9 bases fitting TRBD1. V was pared by 3 bases and J by 4 bases, with 3 bases of the junction left unmatched. The CDR3 extends over 15 amino acids. Germline-derived CDR1 and CDR2 are LNHNV and YYDKDF (reference sequence). The CDR3 loop is CATSRDRGITGELFF. CDR3 in DNA: TGTGCCACCAGCAGGGACAGGGGAATCACCGGGGAGCTGTTTTTT. Based on the CDR3 plus reference TRBV15 and TRBJ2-2, the full variable domain is DAMVIQNPRYQVTQFGKPVTLSCSQTLNHNVMYWYQQKSSQAPKLLFHYYDKDFNNEADTPDNFQSRRPNTSFCFLDIRSPGLGDTAMYLCATSRDRGITGELFFGEGSRLTVL.

This clonotype was observed once. The chain recombines TRBV4-2 with TRBJ2-5, with 11 positions matching TRBD1. Trimming took 4 bases from V and 3 from J; bases not matched to a gene: 4. CDR3 length: 15 residues. Germline CDR1 and CDR2: LGHNA and YNFKEQ. The CDR3 reads CASSPGQGGEETQYF. Here the CDR3 DNA reads TGTGCCAGCAGCCCGGGACAGGGGGGAGAAGAGACCCAGTACTTC.

The sample holds many counts of this clonotype. J is TRBJ2-3 and V is TRBV7-9, with D perhaps TRBD2 (5 bases). Germline V lookup: CDR1 SEHNR, CDR2 FQNEAQ (reference sequence). This CDR3 spans 15 amino acids. The V gene lost 6 bases and the J gene lost 0 bases, with 13 bases spanning the gap. The CDR3 sequence is CASSLAGSSTDTQYF. CDR3 in DNA: TGTGCCAGCAGTCTAGCCGGCTCAAGCACAGATACGCAGTATTTT.

This clonotype was observed at least ten times. The gene calls are TRBV12-3 or TRBV12-4 and TRBJ1-4; D uncertain. The germline V and J ends were trimmed by 5 bases and 10 bases, with 11 bases remaining between them. The CDR3 sequence is 12 residues long. The CDR3 is CASSARLGKLFF. CDR3 DNA sequence: TGTGCCAGCAGTGCCCGTCTTGGAAAACTGTTTTTT.

The V and J genes are TRBV12-3 or TRBV12-4 and TRBJ2-1, with 13 bases matching TRBD2. The CDR3 has 15 amino acids. Losses at the gene ends were 5 bases for V and 8 bases for J; bases not matched to a gene: 6. Here the CDR3 DNA reads TGTGCCAGCAGTCCCGGACTAGCGGGAGTTGATGAGCAGTTCTTC. It codes for CASSPGLAGVDEQFF.

This clonotype was detected a few times. The rearrangement uses TRBV18 and TRBJ1-1; D unresolved. Germline CDR1 and CDR2: KGHSH and LQKENI. With 3 bases removed from V and 8 bases from J, the gap between germline ends came to 16 bases. CDR3 length: 14 residues. The chain's CDR3 is CASSPTAVPKEAFF. The CDR3 DNA sequence: TGTGCCAGCTCACCGACGGCGGTACCCAAAGAAGCTTTCTTT.